This T cell receptor (beta chain) was captured by sequencing in a study of T cell responses to AZD1222 COVID-19 vaccine. The CDR3 spans 16 residues. Germline assignment: CDR1 SGHTS and CDR2 YDEGEE. V gave up 1 base and J gave up 4 bases, with 15 bases separating them. Data came from immunoSEQ multiplex PCR; TCRdb stores just in-frame clones and leaves some out. The sample records 150,000 to 200,000 clones, roughly 90% being singletons. General study points: Repertoire collection took place solely once the T cell response had peaked.

As to this clone: The antigen is not known. This sample includes further DNA sequences coding for the same CDR3.

The chain uses TRBV5-8 and TRBJ1-5, with a tentative D call TRBD1 (6 bases). The clonotype comes from an adult who received the AZD1222 COVID-19 vaccine. The material was peripheral blood, obtained 28 days after the second AZD1222 dose. The CDR3 is CASSLKGGQPNQPQHF. CDR3 sequence (DNA): TGTGCCAGCAGCTTGAAAGGGGGGCAGCCAAATCAGCCCCAGCATTTT.